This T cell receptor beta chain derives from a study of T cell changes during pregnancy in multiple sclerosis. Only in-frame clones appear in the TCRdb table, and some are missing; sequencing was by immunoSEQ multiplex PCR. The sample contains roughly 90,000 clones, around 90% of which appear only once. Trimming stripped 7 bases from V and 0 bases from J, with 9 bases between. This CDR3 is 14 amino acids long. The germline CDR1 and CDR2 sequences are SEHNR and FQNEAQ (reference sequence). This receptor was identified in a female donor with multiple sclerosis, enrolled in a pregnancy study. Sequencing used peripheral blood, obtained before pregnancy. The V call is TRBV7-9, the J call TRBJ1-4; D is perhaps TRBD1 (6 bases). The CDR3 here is CASKDSATNEKLFF. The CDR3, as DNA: TGTGCCAGCAAGGACAGTGCAACTAATGAAAAACTGTTTTTT.